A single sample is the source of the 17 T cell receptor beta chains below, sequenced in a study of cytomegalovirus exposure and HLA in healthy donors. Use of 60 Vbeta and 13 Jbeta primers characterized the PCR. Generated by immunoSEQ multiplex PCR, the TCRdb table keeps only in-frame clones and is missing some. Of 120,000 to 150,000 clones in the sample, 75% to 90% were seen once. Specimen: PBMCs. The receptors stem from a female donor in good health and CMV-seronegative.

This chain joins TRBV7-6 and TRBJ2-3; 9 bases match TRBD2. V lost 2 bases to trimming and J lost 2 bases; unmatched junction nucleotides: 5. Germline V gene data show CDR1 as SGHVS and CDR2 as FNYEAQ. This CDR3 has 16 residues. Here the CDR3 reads CASSLPLAGPTDTQYF. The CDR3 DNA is TGTGCCAGCAGCTTACCCCTAGCGGGGCCCACAGATACGCAGTATTTT.

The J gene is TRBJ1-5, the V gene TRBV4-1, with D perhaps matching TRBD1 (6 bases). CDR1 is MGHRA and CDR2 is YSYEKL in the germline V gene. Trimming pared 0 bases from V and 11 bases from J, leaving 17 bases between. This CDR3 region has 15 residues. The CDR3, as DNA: TGCGCCAGCAGCCAAGACACACAGGGTATCACAGCCCAGCATTTT. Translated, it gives CASSQDTQGITAQHF.

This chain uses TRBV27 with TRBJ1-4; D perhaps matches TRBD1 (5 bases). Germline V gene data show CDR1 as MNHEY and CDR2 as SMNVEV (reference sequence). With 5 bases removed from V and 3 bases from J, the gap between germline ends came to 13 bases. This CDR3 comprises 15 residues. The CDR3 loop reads CASSPAGEANEKLFF. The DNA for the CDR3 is TGTGCCAGCAGTCCTGCGGGGGAAGCTAATGAAAAACTGTTTTTT.

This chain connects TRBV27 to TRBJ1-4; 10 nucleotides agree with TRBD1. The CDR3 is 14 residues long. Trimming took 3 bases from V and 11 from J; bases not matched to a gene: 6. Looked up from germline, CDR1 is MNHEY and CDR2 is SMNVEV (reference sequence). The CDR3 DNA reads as TGTGCCAGCAGTTTGGACAGGGGGGCAGAGAAACTGTTTTTT. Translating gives CASSLDRGAEKLFF.

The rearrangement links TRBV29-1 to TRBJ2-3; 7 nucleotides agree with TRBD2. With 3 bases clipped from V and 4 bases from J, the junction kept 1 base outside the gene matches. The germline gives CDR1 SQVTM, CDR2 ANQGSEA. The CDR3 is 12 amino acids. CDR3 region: CSVDAGADTQYF. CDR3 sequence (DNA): TGCAGCGTTGATGCGGGGGCAGATACGCAGTATTTT.

CDR3 bases: TGTGCCAGCAGTAAGGGCGCACTAGGGGAAAAACTGTTTTTT. Translated: CASSKGALGEKLFF. The rearrangement links TRBV27 to TRBJ1-4; D is ambiguous. CDR3 size: 14 residues. The V end was cut by 5 bases, the J end by 8 bases, with 15 bases between. The V gene's germline CDR1 is MNHEY and CDR2 SMNVEV (reference sequence).

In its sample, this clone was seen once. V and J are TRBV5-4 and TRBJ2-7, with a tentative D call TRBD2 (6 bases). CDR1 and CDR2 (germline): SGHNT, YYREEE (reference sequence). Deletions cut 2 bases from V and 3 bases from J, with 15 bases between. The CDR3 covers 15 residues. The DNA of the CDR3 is TGTGCCAGCAGCTTCTTGGGGGGATTCGTCTACGAGCAGTACTTC. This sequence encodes CASSFLGGFVYEQYF.

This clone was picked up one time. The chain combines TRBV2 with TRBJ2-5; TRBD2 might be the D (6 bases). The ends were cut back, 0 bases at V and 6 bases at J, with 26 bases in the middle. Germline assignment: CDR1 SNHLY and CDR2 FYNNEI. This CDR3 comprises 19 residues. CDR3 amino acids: CASSEALTNLGGVMKTQYF. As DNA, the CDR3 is TGTGCCAGCAGTGAAGCGCTAACTAATCTCGGAGGGGTAATGAAGACCCAGTACTTC.

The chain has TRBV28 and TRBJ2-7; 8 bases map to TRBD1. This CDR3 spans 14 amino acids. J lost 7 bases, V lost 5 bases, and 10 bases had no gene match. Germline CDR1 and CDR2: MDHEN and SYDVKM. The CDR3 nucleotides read TGTGCCAGCAGTGCGGCACAGGGGGTTTGGGAGCAGTACTTC. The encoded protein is CASSAAQGVWEQYF. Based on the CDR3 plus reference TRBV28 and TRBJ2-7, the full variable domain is DVKVTQSSRYLVKRTGEKVFLECVQDMDHENMFWYRQDPGLGLRLIYFSYDVKMKEKGDIPEGYSVSREKKERFSLILESASTNQTSMYLCASSAAQGVWEQYFGPGTRLTVT.

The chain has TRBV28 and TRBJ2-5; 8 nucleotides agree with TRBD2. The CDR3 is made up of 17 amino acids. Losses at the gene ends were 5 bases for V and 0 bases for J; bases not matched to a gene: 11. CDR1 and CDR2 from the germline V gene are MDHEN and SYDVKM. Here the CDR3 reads CASSPIMGAGDQETQYF. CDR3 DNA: TGTGCCAGCAGTCCTATTATGGGAGCGGGGGACCAAGAGACCCAGTACTTC.

The CDR3 spells CASSESGGYQPQHF. In DNA, the CDR3 is TGTGCCAGCAGCGAATCAGGGGGCTATCAGCCCCAGCATTTT. This chain connects TRBV9 to TRBJ1-5; the match to TRBD1 covers 8 bases. The ends lost 3 bases at V and 5 bases at J; junction bases unmatched: 4. The germline CDR1 and CDR2 sequences are SGDLS and YYNGEE. The CDR3 extends over 14 amino acids.

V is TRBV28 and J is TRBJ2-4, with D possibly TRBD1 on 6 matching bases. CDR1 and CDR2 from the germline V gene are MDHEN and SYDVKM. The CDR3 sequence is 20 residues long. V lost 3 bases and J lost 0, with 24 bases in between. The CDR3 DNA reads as TGTGCCAGCAGTTTCCGTACCCTCATCCGGACAGCCTTAGCCAAAAACATTCAGTACTTC. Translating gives CASSFRTLIRTALAKNIQYF.

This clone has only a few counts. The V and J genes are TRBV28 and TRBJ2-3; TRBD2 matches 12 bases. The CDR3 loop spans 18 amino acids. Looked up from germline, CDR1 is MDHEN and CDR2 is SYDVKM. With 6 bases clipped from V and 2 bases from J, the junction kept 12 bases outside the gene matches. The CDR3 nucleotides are TGTGCCAGCAGCACCGGGACTAGCGGGCCTTTAATCACAGATACGCAGTATTTT. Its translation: CASSTGTSGPLITDTQYF.

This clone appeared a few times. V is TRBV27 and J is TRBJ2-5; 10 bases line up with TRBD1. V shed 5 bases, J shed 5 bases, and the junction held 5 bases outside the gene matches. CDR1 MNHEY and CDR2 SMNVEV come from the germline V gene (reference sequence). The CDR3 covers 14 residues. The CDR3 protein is CASSPSGQGETQYF. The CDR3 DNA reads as TGTGCCAGCAGTCCCTCGGGACAGGGGGAGACCCAGTACTTC.

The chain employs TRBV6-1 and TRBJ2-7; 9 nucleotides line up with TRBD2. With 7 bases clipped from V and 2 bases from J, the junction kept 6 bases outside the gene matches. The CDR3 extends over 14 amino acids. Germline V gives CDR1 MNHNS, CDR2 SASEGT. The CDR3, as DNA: TGTGCCAGCATCACGACTAGCGGACCCTACGAGCAGTACTTC. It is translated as CASITTSGPYEQYF.

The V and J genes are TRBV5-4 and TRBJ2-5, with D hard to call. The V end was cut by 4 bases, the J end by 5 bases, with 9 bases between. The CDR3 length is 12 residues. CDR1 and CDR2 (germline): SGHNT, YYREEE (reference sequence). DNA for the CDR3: TGTGCCAGCAGCCCTGGAGTGGAGACCCAGTACTTC. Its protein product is CASSPGVETQYF.

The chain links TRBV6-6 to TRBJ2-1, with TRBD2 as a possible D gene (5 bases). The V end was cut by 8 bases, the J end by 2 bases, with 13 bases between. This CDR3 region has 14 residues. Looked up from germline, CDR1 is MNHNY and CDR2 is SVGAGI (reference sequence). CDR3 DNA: TGTGCCAGCTTTGAGCGGAGTCCCTACAATGAGCAGTTCTTC. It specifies CASFERSPYNEQFF.